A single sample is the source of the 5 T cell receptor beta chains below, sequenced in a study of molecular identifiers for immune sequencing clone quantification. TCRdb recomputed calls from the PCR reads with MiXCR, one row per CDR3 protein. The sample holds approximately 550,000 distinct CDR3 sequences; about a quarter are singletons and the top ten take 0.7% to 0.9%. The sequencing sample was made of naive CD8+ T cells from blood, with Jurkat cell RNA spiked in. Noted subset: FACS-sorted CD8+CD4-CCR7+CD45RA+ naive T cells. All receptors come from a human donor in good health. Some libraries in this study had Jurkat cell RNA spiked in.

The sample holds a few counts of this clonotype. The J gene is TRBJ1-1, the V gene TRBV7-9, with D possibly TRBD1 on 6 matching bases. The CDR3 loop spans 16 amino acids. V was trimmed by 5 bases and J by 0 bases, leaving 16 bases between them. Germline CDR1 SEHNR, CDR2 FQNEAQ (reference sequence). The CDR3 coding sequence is TGTGCCAGCAGCACCGAGGGGGGTTTAATGAACACTGAAGCTTTCTTT. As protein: CASSTEGGLMNTEAFF.

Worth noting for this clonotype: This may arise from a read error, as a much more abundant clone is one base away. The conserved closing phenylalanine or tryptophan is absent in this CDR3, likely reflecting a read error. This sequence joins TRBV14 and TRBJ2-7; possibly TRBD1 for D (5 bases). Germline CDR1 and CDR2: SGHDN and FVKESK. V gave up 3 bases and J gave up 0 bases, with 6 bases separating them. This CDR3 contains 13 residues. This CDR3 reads CASSQDTSYEQYI. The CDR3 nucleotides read TGTGCCAGCAGCCAGGACACCTCCTACGAGCAGTACATC.

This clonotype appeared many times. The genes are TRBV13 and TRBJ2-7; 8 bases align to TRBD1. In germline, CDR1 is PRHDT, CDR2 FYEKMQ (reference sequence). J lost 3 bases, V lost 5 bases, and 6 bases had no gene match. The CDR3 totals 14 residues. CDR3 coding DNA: TGTGCCAGCAGCCCAGGGGGCTCCGGCTACGAGCAGTACTTC. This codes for CASSPGGSGYEQYF.

The CDR3 region has the DNA TGCAGTGCTAGGCAGGGAATTCAGCCCCAGCATTTT. Its protein is CSARQGIQPQHF. The V gene is TRBV20-1, the J gene TRBJ1-5; a weak D match, TRBD1 (5 bases). Germline-derived CDR1 and CDR2 are DFQATT and SNEGSKA (reference sequence). With 3 bases removed from V and 6 bases from J, the gap between germline ends came to 9 bases. There are 12 residues in the CDR3.

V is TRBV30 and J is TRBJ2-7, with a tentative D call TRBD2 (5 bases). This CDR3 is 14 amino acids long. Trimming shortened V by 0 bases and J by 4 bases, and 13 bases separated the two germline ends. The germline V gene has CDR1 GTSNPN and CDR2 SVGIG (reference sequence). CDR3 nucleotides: TGTGCCTGGAGTGTAACCGGACTCGTTTACGAGCAGTACTTC. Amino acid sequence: CAWSVTGLVYEQYF.